This T cell receptor beta chain came from a study of cytomegalovirus exposure and HLA in healthy donors. The wider study: The roughly 120 validation repertoires used the same platform as the roughly 670 first-cohort repertoires, a later analysis reported. Study results and limitations: Cytomegalovirus association was listed for about 170 TCR beta chains. Among TCR sequences, most were rare, though some public TCRs appeared in many donors.

The CDR3 is 12 residues long. CDR1 and CDR2 from the germline V gene are MNHEY and SMNVEV (reference sequence). The validation cohort, a group of over a hundred subjects, included the donors and was separate from the roughly 700-subject first cohort. Details on this clone: The antigen is not known. One end of the junction varies from germline; a read error may be responsible.

The repertoire was sequenced with immunoSEQ multiplex PCR; TCRdb's copy has only in-frame clones and lacks some. This table has 120,000 or so clones, roughly 95% appearing once. Sequencing was done on a sample of PBMCs. This TCR was recovered from a man younger than 35 in good health and CMV-seronegative. The chain recombines TRBV27 with TRBJ2-5; a weak D match, TRBD1 (6 bases). CDR3 region: CASIHNRDMGHF. The DNA of the CDR3 is TGTGCCAGCATTCACAACCGGGACATGGGGCACTTC.